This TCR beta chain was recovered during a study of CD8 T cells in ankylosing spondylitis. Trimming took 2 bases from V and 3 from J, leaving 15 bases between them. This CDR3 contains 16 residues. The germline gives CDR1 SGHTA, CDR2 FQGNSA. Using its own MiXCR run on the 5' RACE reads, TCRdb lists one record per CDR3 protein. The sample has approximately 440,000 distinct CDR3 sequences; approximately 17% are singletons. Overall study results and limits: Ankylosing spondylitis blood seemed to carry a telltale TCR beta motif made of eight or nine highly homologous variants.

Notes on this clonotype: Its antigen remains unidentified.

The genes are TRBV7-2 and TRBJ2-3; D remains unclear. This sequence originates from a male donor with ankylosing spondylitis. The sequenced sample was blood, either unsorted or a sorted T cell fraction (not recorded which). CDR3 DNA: TGTGCCAGCAGCTTAAAAGTCCTTGCCCGTACAGATACGCAGTATTTT. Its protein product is CASSLKVLARTDTQYF.